These 21 T cell receptor beta chains were sequenced from one sample in a study of cytomegalovirus exposure and HLA in healthy donors (dated by TCRdb to 2015 to 2018). Library preparation employed the immunoSEQ multiplex PCR assay. The multiplex PCR relied on a mix of 60 forward primers for TCR Vbeta segments and 13 reverse primers for TCR Jbeta segments. Drawn from immuneACCESS, this table holds only the in-frame rearrangements with V and J called that TCRdb kept. Clones are partly lost; checked studies trace under half to an unresolved V gene and leave the rest unexplained. This sample comprises more than 110,000 clones, over 70% of them detected only once. Around 7% of the sample rests with the top ten. What was sequenced was PBMCs. Source of these receptors: a man aged 25 to 40 in good health and CMV-seronegative.

This clone turned up a few times. The J gene is TRBJ2-5, the V gene TRBV5-1; D unclear. The CDR3 is 14 residues long. Germline V gene sequence: CDR1 SGHRS, CDR2 YFSETQ. The V and J ends lost 4 bases and 2 bases respectively, with 12 bases between them. CDR3: CASSPRQQQETQYF. The DNA for the CDR3 is TGCGCCAGCAGCCCCCGACAACAACAAGAGACCCAGTACTTC. The full variable domain, its missing parts supplied by reference TRBV5-1 and TRBJ2-5, is KAGVTQTPRYLIKTRGQQVTLSCSPISGHRSVSWYQQTPGQGLQFLFEYFSETQRNKGNFPGRFSGRQFSNSRSEMNVSTLELGDSALYLCASSPRQQQETQYFGPGTRLLVL.

This clone was counted a few times. The chain combines TRBV5-6 with TRBJ1-1; TRBD1 matches 9 bases. Germline lookup yields CDR1 SGHDT and CDR2 YYEEEE. J lost 7 bases, V lost 5 bases, and 6 bases had no gene match. The CDR3 totals 13 residues. DNA of the CDR3: TGTGCCAGCAGTTGGGACAGGGCTGGTGAAGCTTTCTTT. Translating gives CASSWDRAGEAFF.

This rearrangement joins TRBV9 to TRBJ2-7; weak D call: TRBD1 (6 bases). V was pared by 4 bases and J by 3 bases, with 8 bases between. In germline, CDR1 is SGDLS, CDR2 YYNGEE. This CDR3 has 12 residues. CDR3: CASSRDNYEQYF. CDR3 DNA sequence: TGTGCCAGCAGCCGGGACAACTACGAGCAGTACTTC.

The V and J genes are TRBV2 and TRBJ2-5; possible D gene TRBD2, 6 bases. This CDR3 has 12 amino acids. V was trimmed by 7 bases and J by 2 bases, leaving 8 bases between them. The germline V gene has CDR1 SNHLY and CDR2 FYNNEI. The CDR3 nucleotides read TGTGCCAGCACGGGACTGCAAGAGACCCAGTACTTC. This encodes CASTGLQETQYF. The full variable domain, its missing parts supplied by reference TRBV2 and TRBJ2-5, is EPEVTQTPSHQVTQMGQEVILRCVPISNHLYFYWYRQILGQKVEFLVSFYNNEISEKSEIFDDQFSVERPDGSNFTLKIRSTKLEDSAMYFCASTGLQETQYFGPGTRLLVL.

This clone was detected only once. The chain is built from TRBV7-2 and TRBJ1-2; D not certain. CDR3 length: 14 residues. Germline V gene sequence: CDR1 SGHTA, CDR2 FQGNSA. Trimming shortened V by 1 base and J by 2 bases, and 8 bases separated the two germline ends. The CDR3 nucleotides are TGTGCCAGCAGCTTAGGGACGGGGAACTATGGCTACACCTTC. Translation: CASSLGTGNYGYTF.

V usage is TRBV6-1 and J usage is TRBJ2-1; D gene uncertain. The V gene's germline CDR1 is MNHNS and CDR2 SASEGT. The CDR3 consists of 13 residues. V dropped 2 bases and J dropped 3 bases, with 5 bases sitting between them. The CDR3 DNA is TGTGCCAGCAGTGAATCAATCTACAATGAGCAGTTCTTC. This codes for CASSESIYNEQFF.

This clone was seen only once. The CDR3 protein is CASSSPGVRGGYTF. As DNA, the CDR3 is TGTGCCAGCAGTTCCCCAGGGGTTCGGGGTGGCTACACCTTC. The chain combines TRBV28 with TRBJ1-2, with a weak D call TRBD1 (6 bases). Trimming took off 4 bases at V and 7 bases at J, with 16 bases between the two ends. This CDR3 has 14 amino acids. Germline-derived CDR1 and CDR2 are MDHEN and SYDVKM.

The rearrangement uses TRBV30 and TRBJ2-7; possibly TRBD1 for D (5 bases). The length of the CDR3 is 15 residues. CDR1 is GTSNPN, CDR2 SVGIG, per germline (reference sequence). Trimming cost V 5 bases and J 0 bases, with 17 bases left between them. The CDR3 DNA is TGTGCCTGGGGTTGGGGCCGGGCCGGCTCCTACGAGCAGTACTTC. This gives the protein CAWGWGRAGSYEQYF.

In nucleotides, the CDR3 is TGTGCCAGCAGTGAGCAGGGGGTACCGTCCGGCTACACCTTC. This translates into CASSEQGVPSGYTF. The chain employs TRBV25-1 and TRBJ1-2; 7 bases align to TRBD1. CDR1 is MGHDK, CDR2 SYGVNS, per germline. This CDR3 region has 14 residues. V lost 3 bases to trimming and J lost 8 bases; unmatched junction nucleotides: 9.

The V call is TRBV6-6, the J call TRBJ2-3; TRBD2 matches at 15 bases. Trimming at V came to 8 bases and at J to 5 bases, leaving 5 bases not matched to a gene. The CDR3 length is 15 residues. Germline CDR1 is MNHNY and CDR2 is SVGAGI (reference sequence). The CDR3 nucleotides are TGTGCCAGCCGGACTAGCGGGGGGGCGGGAGATACGCAGTATTTT. Residues: CASRTSGGAGDTQYF.

The chain recombines TRBV5-6 with TRBJ1-5, with D maybe TRBD1 (5 bases). Deletions cut 2 bases from V and 7 bases from J, with 10 bases between. The germline V gene has CDR1 SGHDT and CDR2 YYEEEE. The CDR3 has 13 amino acids. The CDR3 reads CASSFGRTQPQHF. As DNA, the CDR3 is TGTGCCAGCAGCTTTGGGAGGACACAGCCCCAGCATTTT.

The chain links TRBV5-1 to TRBJ1-1, with D perhaps matching TRBD1 (5 bases). V lost 0 bases and J 1 base, leaving 10 bases between the germline ends. The CDR3 contains 15 residues. The germline gives CDR1 SGHRS, CDR2 YFSETQ. DNA for the CDR3: TGCGCCAGCAGCTTGGGGCATACAGGGAACACTGAAGCTTTCTTT. This gives the protein CASSLGHTGNTEAFF. Full variable domain (remainder filled in from reference TRBV5-1 and TRBJ1-1): KAGVTQTPRYLIKTRGQQVTLSCSPISGHRSVSWYQQTPGQGLQFLFEYFSETQRNKGNFPGRFSGRQFSNSRSEMNVSTLELGDSALYLCASSLGHTGNTEAFFGQGTRLTVV.

The CDR3 DNA reads as TGTGCCAGCAGCTCCCTCGGGGGGCAGGTGGACACCATATATTTT. This translates into CASSSLGGQVDTIYF. J is TRBJ1-3 and V is TRBV5-6; D is possibly TRBD1 (6 bases). V was pared by 3 bases and J by 8 bases, with 18 bases between. This CDR3 region has 15 residues. Germline loops: CDR1 SGHDT, CDR2 YYEEEE.

The CDR3 coding sequence is TGTGCCAGCAGCTTGCAGGGGATCCCCTACGAGCAGTACTTC. Its translation is CASSLQGIPYEQYF. The gene calls are TRBV5-5 and TRBJ2-7; the D gene is possibly TRBD1 (6 bases). Per germline, CDR1 SGHKS and CDR2 YYEKEE (reference sequence). Trimming took 1 base from V and 2 from J, leaving 10 bases between them. The CDR3 consists of 14 residues.

V usage is TRBV4-2 and J usage is TRBJ2-7, with TRBD1 identical over 8 bases. With 2 bases clipped from V and 3 bases from J, the junction kept 6 bases outside the gene matches. The germline V gene encodes CDR1 LGHNA and CDR2 YNFKEQ. The CDR3 extends over 15 amino acids. Written as DNA, the CDR3 is TGTGCCAGCAGCCAAACAGGGGGGCCCTACTACGAGCAGTACTTC. It codes for CASSQTGGPYYEQYF.

The V call is TRBV7-3, the J call TRBJ1-1, with D unresolved. CDR3 size: 13 residues. The germline V gene has CDR1 SGHTA and CDR2 FQGTGA. V was clipped by 4 bases and J by 0 bases, with 6 bases between them. The CDR3: CASSSRLNTEAFF. CDR3 in DNA: TGTGCCAGCAGCTCTAGATTGAACACTGAAGCTTTCTTT.

This clone was picked up one time. The genes are TRBV18 and TRBJ1-5; D is possibly TRBD1 (5 bases). Germline loops: CDR1 KGHSH, CDR2 LQKENI. This CDR3 has 14 amino acids. With 5 bases removed from V and 7 bases from J, the gap between germline ends came to 15 bases. The CDR3: CASSEGGVKQPQHF. The CDR3, as DNA: TGTGCCAGCTCAGAAGGAGGGGTAAAACAGCCCCAGCATTTT.

The chain is built from TRBV6-5 and TRBJ2-5; TRBD2 matches 14 bases. The last part of the DNA fits TRBJ2-7 better; the J call may be wrong. The germline CDR1 and CDR2 sequences are MNHEY and SVGAGI. This CDR3 is built from 15 residues. The CDR3 sequence is CASSFSTSGRGEQYF. For the CDR3, the DNA is TGTGCCAGCAGCTTCTCGACTAGCGGGAGGGGCGAGCAGTACTTC.

The V call is TRBV2, the J call TRBJ2-4; perhaps TRBD2 as D (6 bases). CDR1 and CDR2 from the germline V gene are SNHLY and FYNNEI. Trimming stripped 11 bases from V and 8 bases from J, with 16 bases between. CDR3 length: 12 residues. DNA of the CDR3: TGTGCCGGAGGGAAGGCGGCCGACATTCAGTACTTC. Translation gives CAGGKAADIQYF.

This clone came up once. The CDR3: CASRDWTGRGETQYF. CDR3 bases: TGTGCCAGCAGGGACTGGACAGGACGGGGAGAGACCCAGTACTTC. The chain uses TRBV28 and TRBJ2-5; TRBD1 agrees at 7 bases. V lost 6 bases to trimming and J lost 4 bases; unmatched junction nucleotides: 11. The length of the CDR3 is 15 residues. Per germline, CDR1 MDHEN and CDR2 SYDVKM.

V usage is TRBV6-5 and J usage is TRBJ1-6, with D possibly matching TRBD1 (5 bases). CDR3 size: 15 residues. Germline CDR1 is MNHEY and CDR2 is SVGAGI. Deletions cut 7 bases from V and 4 bases from J, with 14 bases between. The CDR3 here is CASTHGRGYNSPLHF. DNA for the CDR3: TGTGCCAGCACCCACGGTAGGGGTTATAATTCACCCCTCCACTTT.